Shown below are 10 T cell receptor beta chains from a single sample sequenced in a study of Ad26.COV2.S vaccination and SARS-CoV-2 variants. Sequencing used immunoSEQ multiplex PCR; TCRdb keeps in-frame clones, though not all of them. The table shows a few hundred thousand clones, with 92% occurring only once. Treatment reported: some 20 received Ad26.COV2.S at low or high dose, single or two shots; a few received placebo; per-sample allocation not given. Samples were taken on day 63 after the first vaccine or placebo injection. Specimen: peripheral blood, collected in a trial of Ad26.COV2.S vaccine versus placebo. These receptors all come from a person aged 18-65 years who received the Ad26.COV2.S COVID-19 vaccine or a placebo.

The genes are TRBV12-5 and TRBJ2-2, with 12 bases matching TRBD2. With 4 bases clipped from V and 5 bases from J, the junction kept 8 bases outside the gene matches. CDR1 LGHNT and CDR2 FRNRAP come from the germline V gene. There are 17 residues in the CDR3. The CDR3 here is CASGSFSSGGATGELFF. In nucleotides, the CDR3 is TGTGCTAGTGGTTCGTTTTCTAGCGGGGGGGCAACCGGGGAGCTGTTTTTT.

The chain joins TRBV6-2 or TRBV6-3 to TRBJ2-7, with 11 bases matching TRBD2. The CDR3 runs to 16 residues. J was trimmed by 3 bases and V by 5 bases; bases with no gene match: 9. Germline V gene lookup returns CDR1 MNHEY and CDR2 SVGEGT. The CDR3 loop is CASSLVRLAGFYEQYF. In DNA form, the CDR3 reads TGTGCCAGCAGTCTCGTTAGACTAGCGGGGTTCTACGAGCAGTACTTC.

V and J are TRBV7-6 and TRBJ2-2; D possibly corresponds to TRBD1 (5 bases). This CDR3 contains 14 residues. The V end lost 6 bases, the J end lost 6 bases, and 14 bases lay between the germline ends. Germline-derived CDR1 and CDR2 are SGHVS and FNYEAQ. The CDR3 region has the DNA TGTGCCAGCAGTACACGTCCAGGGTCCGGGGAGCTGTTTTTT. Translated, it gives CASSTRPGSGELFF. Combining the CDR3 with reference TRBV7-6 and TRBJ2-2 gives the whole variable domain GAGVSQSPRYKVTKRGQDVALRCDPISGHVSLYWYRQALGQGPEFLTYFNYEAQQDKSGLPNDRFSAERPEGSISTLTIQRTEQRDSAMYRCASSTRPGSGELFFGEGSRLTVL.

This chain connects TRBV3-1 (or the pseudogene TRBV3-2) to TRBJ2-2; D may correspond to TRBD1 or TRBD2 (5 bases each). CDR1 LGHDT and CDR2 YNNKEL come from the germline V gene (reference sequence). The V and J ends lost 1 base and 3 bases respectively, with 12 bases between them. This CDR3 has 16 amino acids. The CDR3 DNA reads TGTGCCAGCAGCCAAGTAGGGGCGGGTTACACCGGGGAGCTGTTTTTT. This codes for CASSQVGAGYTGELFF.

This chain connects TRBV19 to TRBJ2-3; D could derive from TRBD1 or TRBD2 (6 bases each). Trimming pared 6 bases from V and 0 bases from J, leaving 22 bases between. The CDR3 runs 18 residues. CDR1 and CDR2 (germline): LNHDA, SQIVND (reference sequence). The CDR3 region has the DNA TGTGCCAGTAGCCCTAGCCGCCTCCGGGGGCCTAGCACAGATACGCAGTATTTT. It codes for CASSPSRLRGPSTDTQYF.

This sequence joins TRBV6-1 and TRBJ2-1; 12 bases agree with TRBD2. Germline V gene sequence: CDR1 MNHNS, CDR2 SASEGT. With V trimmed by 3 bases and J by 5 bases, 5 bases remained unmatched. The CDR3 loop spans 16 amino acids. The DNA for the CDR3 is TGTGCCAGCAGTGACTGGACTAGCGGGGACCACAATGAGCAGTTCTTC. It codes for CASSDWTSGDHNEQFF.

The chain combines TRBV15 with TRBJ2-3, with D possibly TRBD1 on 5 matching bases. Germline CDR1 is LNHNV and CDR2 is YYDKDF (reference sequence). Trimming removed 1 base at V and 4 bases at J, with 15 bases between. This CDR3 is 16 amino acids long. The CDR3 protein is CATSRVGLQWSDTQYF. For the CDR3, the DNA is TGTGCCACCAGCAGAGTGGGGCTTCAATGGTCAGATACGCAGTATTTT.

The chain links TRBV6-5 to TRBJ1-2; the match to TRBD1 covers 8 bases. Losses at the gene ends were 5 bases for V and 6 bases for J; bases not matched to a gene: 11. Germline V CDR1 and CDR2: MNHEY, SVGAGI. There are 15 residues in the CDR3. This CDR3 is CASSPDRGGLHGYTF. In nucleotides, the CDR3 is TGTGCCAGCAGTCCTGACAGGGGAGGTTTGCATGGCTACACCTTC.

The chain is built from TRBV5-1 and TRBJ1-3; 9 bases match TRBD1. This CDR3 comprises 15 residues. V gave up 4 bases and J gave up 4 bases; unmatched junction bases: 6. CDR1 is SGHRS, CDR2 YFSETQ, per germline. CDR3 DNA: TGCGCCAGCAGCCCTTTCGACAGGGGGGGAAACACCATATATTTT. It encodes CASSPFDRGGNTIYF.

The genes are TRBV15 and TRBJ2-6; possible D gene TRBD2, 5 bases. The V end lost 3 bases, the J end lost 2 bases, and 8 bases lay between the germline ends. CDR1 is LNHNV and CDR2 is YYDKDF in the germline V gene (reference sequence). This CDR3 has 15 residues. CDR3: CATSSAGAGANVLTF. The CDR3 DNA is TGTGCCACCAGCAGCGCGGGCGCTGGGGCCAACGTCCTGACTTTC.